These T cell receptor beta chains were read from a single sample in a study of CD8 T cells in ankylosing spondylitis. One entry per CDR3 protein, called by TCRdb with MiXCR from the 5' RACE reads. This repertoire shows 700,000 or so distinct CDR3 sequences, under 20% found once; its top ten account for under 20%. Sequencing was carried out using blood, either unsorted or a sorted T cell fraction (not recorded which). All receptors derive from a male donor with ankylosing spondylitis. CDR3s leave out the opening cysteine and the closing phenylalanine or tryptophan.

CDR3 | V
SARVPAGTEAF | TRBV20-1
SATWTSGRYEQY | TRBV20-1
ASSLGGALNEQF | TRBV7-9
ASSFGSETYTGELF | TRBV5-1
ASGEVRASAHNNEQF | TRBV10-1
ASSYPPGEQF | TRBV6-5
ASTRQGAAYEQY | TRBV12-3/TRBV12-4
ASSVKAAPNYGYT | TRBV2
ASSRNPGLVMTGELF | TRBV5-6
ASSPVLGGYTEAF | TRBV7-8
SVAGQGRETQY | TRBV29-1
ASSIGQGAPANYGYT | TRBV19
ASSWRSGGGYNEQF | TRBV5-1
ASSQGTSGGYT | TRBV3-1
SARGDSSRAYEQY | TRBV20-1
SASYSGTLGELF | TRBV20-1
ASSLSSFTPYSYEQY | TRBV11-2
ASSLVMGDNSPLH | TRBV5-1
ASSLVRETEAF | TRBV7-2
ASSPGQGGNTDTQY | TRBV13
ASSGTSGDRNTQY | TRBV12-3/TRBV12-4
SAADPPEQY | TRBV29-1
AIHEGLAGGGEQY | TRBV28
ASSLAGTVKETQY | TRBV7-2
ASSRKIPGELF | TRBV6-1
ASSQGLGDEQF | TRBV18
ASLSGRSTGELF | TRBV2
ASTGGQGPGGGYGYT | TRBV5-6
ASSLVGGGQPQH | TRBV12-3/TRBV12-4
SAKNTGNTEAF | TRBV20-1
ASSHRGGGPLH | TRBV7-9
ASSLSAGGTEAF | TRBV12-3/TRBV12-4
ASSFGQAYRFNYGYT | TRBV6-5